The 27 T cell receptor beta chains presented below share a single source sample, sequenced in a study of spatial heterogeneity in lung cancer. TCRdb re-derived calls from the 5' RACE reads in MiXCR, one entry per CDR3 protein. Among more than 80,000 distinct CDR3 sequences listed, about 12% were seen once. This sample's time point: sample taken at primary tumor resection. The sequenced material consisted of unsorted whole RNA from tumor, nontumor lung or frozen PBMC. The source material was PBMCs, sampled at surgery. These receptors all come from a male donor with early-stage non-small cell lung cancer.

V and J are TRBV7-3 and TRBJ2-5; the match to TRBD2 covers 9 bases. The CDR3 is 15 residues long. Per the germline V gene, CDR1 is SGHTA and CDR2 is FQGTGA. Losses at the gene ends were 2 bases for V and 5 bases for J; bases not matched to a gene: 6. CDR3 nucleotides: TGTGCCAGCAGCTTACTGAGCGGGGGGTCGGAGACCCAGTACTTC. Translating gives CASSLLSGGSETQYF. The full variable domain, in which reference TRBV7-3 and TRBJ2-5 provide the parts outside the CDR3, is GAGVSQTPSNKVTEKGKYVELRCDPISGHTALYWYRQSLGQGPEFLIYFQGTGAADDSGLPNDRFFAVRPEGSVSTLKIQRTERGDSAVYLCASSLLSGGSETQYFGPGTRLLVL.

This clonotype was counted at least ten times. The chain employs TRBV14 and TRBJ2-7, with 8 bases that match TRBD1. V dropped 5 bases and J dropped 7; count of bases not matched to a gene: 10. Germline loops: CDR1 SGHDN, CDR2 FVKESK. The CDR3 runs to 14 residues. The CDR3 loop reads CASSFWQGAEEQYF. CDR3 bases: TGTGCCAGCAGCTTTTGGCAGGGGGCGGAGGAGCAGTACTTC.

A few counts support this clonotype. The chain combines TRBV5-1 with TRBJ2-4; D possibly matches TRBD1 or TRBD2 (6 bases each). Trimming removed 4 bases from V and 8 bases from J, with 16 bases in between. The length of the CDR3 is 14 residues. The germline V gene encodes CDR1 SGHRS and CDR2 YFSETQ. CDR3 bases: TGCGCCAGCAGCCCCGGGCCAGGGGAGGACATTCAGTACTTC. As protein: CASSPGPGEDIQYF.

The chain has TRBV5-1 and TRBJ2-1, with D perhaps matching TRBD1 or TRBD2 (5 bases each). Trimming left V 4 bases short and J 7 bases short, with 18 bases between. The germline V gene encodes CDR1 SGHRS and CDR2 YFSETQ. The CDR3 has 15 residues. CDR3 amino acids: CASSPPGPLGNEQFF. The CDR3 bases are TGCGCCAGCAGCCCTCCGGGACCTTTGGGGAATGAGCAGTTCTTC.

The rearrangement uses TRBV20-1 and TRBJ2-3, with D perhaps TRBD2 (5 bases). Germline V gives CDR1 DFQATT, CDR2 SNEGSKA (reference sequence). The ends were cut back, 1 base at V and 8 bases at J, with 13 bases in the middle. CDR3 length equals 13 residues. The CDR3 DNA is TGCAGTGCTAGAGGGGTGACTAAGGTTACGCAGTATTTT. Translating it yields CSARGVTKVTQYF.

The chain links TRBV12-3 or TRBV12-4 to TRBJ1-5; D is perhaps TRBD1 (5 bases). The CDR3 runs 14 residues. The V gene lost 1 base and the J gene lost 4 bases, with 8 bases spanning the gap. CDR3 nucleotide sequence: TGTGCCAGCAGTTTAGGAGGGGAAAATCAGCCCCAGCATTTT. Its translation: CASSLGGENQPQHF.

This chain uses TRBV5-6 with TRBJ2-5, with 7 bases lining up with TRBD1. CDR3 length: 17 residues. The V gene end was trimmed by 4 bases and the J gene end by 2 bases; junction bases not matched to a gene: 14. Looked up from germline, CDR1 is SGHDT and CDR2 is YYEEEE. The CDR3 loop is CASSPFGQAIYQETQYF. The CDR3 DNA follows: TGTGCCAGCAGCCCTTTCGGACAGGCAATTTATCAAGAGACCCAGTACTTC.

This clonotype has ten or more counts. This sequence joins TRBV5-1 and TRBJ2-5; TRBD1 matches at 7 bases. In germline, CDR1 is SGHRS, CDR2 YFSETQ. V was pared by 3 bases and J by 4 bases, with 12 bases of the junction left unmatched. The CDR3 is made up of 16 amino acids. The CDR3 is CASSSGTVGFGETQYF. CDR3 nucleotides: TGCGCCAGCAGCTCCGGGACAGTCGGATTTGGAGAGACCCAGTACTTC.

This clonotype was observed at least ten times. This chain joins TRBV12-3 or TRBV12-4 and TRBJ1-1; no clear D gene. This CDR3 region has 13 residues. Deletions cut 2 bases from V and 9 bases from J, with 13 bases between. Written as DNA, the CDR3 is TGTGCCAGCAGTTTAACGGCAAACGATCAAGCTTTCTTT. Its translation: CASSLTANDQAFF.

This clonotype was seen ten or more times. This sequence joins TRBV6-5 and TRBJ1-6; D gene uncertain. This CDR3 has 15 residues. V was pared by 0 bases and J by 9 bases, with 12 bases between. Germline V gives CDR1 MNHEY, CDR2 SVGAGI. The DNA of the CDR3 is TGTGCCAGCAGTTACTCGGTTCTAGATGGTTCACCCCTCCACTTT. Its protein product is CASSYSVLDGSPLHF.

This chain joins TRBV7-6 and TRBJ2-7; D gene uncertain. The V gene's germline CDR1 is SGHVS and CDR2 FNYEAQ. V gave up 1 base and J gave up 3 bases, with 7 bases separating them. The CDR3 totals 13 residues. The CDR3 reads CASSLGSRYEQYF. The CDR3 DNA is TGTGCCAGCAGCTTAGGCTCGCGCTACGAGCAGTACTTC.

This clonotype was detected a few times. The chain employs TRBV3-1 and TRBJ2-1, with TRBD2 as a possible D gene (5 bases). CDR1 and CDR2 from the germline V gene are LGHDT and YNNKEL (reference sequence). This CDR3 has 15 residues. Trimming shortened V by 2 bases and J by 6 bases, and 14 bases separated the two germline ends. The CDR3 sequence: CASSQPGYKSNEQFF. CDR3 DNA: TGTGCCAGCAGCCAACCGGGATACAAGTCCAATGAGCAGTTCTTC.

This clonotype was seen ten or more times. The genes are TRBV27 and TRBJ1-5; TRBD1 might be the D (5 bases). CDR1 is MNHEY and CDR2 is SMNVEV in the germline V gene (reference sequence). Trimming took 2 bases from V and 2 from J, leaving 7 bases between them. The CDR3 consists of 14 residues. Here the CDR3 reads CASSLQGGNQPQHF. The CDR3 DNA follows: TGTGCCAGCAGTTTACAGGGCGGCAATCAGCCCCAGCATTTT.

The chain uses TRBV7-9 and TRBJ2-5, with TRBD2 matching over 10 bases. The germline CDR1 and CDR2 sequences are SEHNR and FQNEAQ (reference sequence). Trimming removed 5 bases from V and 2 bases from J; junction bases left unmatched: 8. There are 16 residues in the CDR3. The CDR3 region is CASSPHSGGKQETQYF. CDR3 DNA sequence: TGTGCCAGCAGCCCCCATAGCGGGGGGAAACAAGAGACCCAGTACTTC.

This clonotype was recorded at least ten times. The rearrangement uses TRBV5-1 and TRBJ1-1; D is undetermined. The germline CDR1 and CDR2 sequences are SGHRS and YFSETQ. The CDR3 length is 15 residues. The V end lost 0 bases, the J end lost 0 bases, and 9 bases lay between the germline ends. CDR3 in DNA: TGCGCCAGCAGCTTGGTGAGAGGGTTGAACACTGAAGCTTTCTTT. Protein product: CASSLVRGLNTEAFF.

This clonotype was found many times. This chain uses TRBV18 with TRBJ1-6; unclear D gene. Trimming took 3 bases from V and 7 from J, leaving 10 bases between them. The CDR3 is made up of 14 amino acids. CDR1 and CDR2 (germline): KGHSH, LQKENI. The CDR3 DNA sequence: TGTGCCAGCTCACCCTCAGTGGAAAATTCACCCCTCCACTTT. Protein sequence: CASSPSVENSPLHF.

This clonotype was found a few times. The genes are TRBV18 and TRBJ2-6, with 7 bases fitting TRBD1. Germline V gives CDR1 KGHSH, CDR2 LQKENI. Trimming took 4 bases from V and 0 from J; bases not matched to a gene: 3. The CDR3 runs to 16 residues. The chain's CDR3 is CASSRQGPSGANVLTF. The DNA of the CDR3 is TGTGCCAGCTCACGACAGGGCCCCTCTGGGGCCAACGTCCTGACTTTC.

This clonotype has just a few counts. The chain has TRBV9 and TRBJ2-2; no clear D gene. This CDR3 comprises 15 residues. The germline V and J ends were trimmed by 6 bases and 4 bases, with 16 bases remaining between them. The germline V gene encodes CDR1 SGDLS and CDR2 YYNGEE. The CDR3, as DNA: TGTGCCAGCACCTTAAGGGCCAGCGCCACCGGGGAGCTGTTTTTT. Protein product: CASTLRASATGELFF.

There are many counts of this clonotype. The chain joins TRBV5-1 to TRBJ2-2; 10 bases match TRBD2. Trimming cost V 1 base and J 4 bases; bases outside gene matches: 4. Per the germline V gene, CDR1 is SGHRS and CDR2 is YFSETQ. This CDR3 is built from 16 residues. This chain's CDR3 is CASSLKLAGITGELFF. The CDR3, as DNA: TGCGCCAGCAGCTTGAAACTAGCGGGAATCACCGGGGAGCTGTTTTTT.

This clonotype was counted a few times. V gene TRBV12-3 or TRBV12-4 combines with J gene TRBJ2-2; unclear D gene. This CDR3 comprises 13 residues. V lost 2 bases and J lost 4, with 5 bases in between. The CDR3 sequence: CASSLPSTGELFF. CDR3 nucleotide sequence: TGTGCCAGCAGTTTACCCAGCACCGGGGAGCTGTTTTTT.

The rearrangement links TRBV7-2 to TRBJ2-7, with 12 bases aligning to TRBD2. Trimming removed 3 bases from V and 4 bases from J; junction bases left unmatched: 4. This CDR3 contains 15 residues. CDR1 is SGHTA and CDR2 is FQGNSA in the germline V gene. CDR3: CASSFLTSGGYEQYF. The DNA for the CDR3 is TGTGCCAGCAGCTTCCTGACTAGCGGGGGATACGAGCAGTACTTC. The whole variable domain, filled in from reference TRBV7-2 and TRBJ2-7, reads GAGVSQSPSNKVTEKGKDVELRCDPISGHTALYWYRQSLGQGLEFLIYFQGNSAPDKSGLPSDRFSAERTGGSVSTLTIQRTQQEDSAVYLCASSFLTSGGYEQYFGPGTRLTVT.

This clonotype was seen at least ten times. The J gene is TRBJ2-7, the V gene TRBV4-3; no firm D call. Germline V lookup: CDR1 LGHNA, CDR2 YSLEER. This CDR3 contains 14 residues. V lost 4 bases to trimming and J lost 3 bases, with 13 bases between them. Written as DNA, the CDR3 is TGCGCCAGCAGCCTCAGCCGGGCCCTCTACGAGCAGTACTTC. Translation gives CASSLSRALYEQYF.

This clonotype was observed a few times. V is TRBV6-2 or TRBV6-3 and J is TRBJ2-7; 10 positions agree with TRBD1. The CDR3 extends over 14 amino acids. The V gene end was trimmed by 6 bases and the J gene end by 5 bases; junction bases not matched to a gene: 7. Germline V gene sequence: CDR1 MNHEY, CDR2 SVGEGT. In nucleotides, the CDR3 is TGTGCCAGCAGGCCGACGGGACAGGGGAACGAGCAGTACTTC. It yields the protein CASRPTGQGNEQYF.

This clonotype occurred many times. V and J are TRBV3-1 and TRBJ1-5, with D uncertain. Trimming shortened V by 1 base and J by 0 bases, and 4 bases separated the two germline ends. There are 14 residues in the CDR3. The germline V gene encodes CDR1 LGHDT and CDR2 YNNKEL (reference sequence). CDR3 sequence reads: CASSQVPSNQPQHF. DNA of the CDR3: TGTGCCAGCAGCCAAGTGCCTAGCAATCAGCCCCAGCATTTT. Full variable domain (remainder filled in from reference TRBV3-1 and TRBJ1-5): DTAVSQTPKYLVTQMGNDKSIKCEQNLGHDTMYWYKQDSKKFLKIMFSYNNKELIINETVPNRFSPKSPDKAHLNLHINSLELGDSAVYFCASSQVPSNQPQHFGDGTRLSIL.

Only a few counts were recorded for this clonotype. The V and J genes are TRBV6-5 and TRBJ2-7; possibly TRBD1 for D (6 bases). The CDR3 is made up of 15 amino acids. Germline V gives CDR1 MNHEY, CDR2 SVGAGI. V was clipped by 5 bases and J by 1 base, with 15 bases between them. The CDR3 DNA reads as TGTGCCAGCAGTATAACCAGTACAGGGTCCTACGAGCAGTACTTC. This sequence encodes CASSITSTGSYEQYF.

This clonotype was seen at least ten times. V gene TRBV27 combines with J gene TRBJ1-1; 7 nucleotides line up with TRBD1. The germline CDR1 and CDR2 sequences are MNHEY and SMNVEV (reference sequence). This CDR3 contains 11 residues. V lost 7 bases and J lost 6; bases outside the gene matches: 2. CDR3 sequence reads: CASIGTAEAFF. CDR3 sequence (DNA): TGTGCCAGCATAGGGACAGCTGAAGCTTTCTTT.

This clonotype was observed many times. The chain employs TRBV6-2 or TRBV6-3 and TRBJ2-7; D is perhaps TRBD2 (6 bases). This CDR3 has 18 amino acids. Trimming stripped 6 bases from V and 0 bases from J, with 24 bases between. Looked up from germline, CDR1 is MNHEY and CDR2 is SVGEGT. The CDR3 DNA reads TGTGCCAGCAGCCGACCTTACCGTTCGGAGGGGAGCTCCTACGAGCAGTACTTC. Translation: CASSRPYRSEGSSYEQYF.